This TCR beta chain was retrieved from a study of post-analysis software for immune sequencing data. For the study at large: The disease courses spanned relapsing-remitting, secondary progressive and progressive-relapsing forms of multiple sclerosis. Study conclusions and caveats: The study found TRBV5-6, TRBV5-1 and TRBV20-1 among roughly 5 TRBV segments more frequent in patients than controls. Controls significantly exceeded multiple sclerosis patients in normalized Chao1 diversity. Strong co-clustering by F measure was evident for samples that had been prepared in the same batch.

This clonotype was counted a few times. Its matching antigen is unknown. Germline V gene sequence: CDR1 MNHEY, CDR2 SVGAGI. The ends were cut back, 0 bases at V and 9 bases at J, with 11 bases in the middle. The CDR3 runs to 13 residues. Researchers reported that TCR beta cDNA libraries carried unique molecular identifiers. Out of roughly 0.85 to 10 million T cells, a few hundred thousand cDNA molecules were generated. One entry per CDR3 protein, called by TCRdb with MiXCR from the PCR reads. The profile shows about 200,000 distinct CDR3 sequences, around 29% of them singletons. The J gene is TRBJ1-1, the V gene TRBV6-5, with D perhaps TRBD1 (6 bases). The specimen sequenced was blood. The source is a girl aged 2 to 17 with multiple sclerosis. CDR3 in DNA: TGTGCCAGCAGTTACTCGGGGGACACCAAAGCTTTCTTT. Translation: CASSYSGDTKAFF.